What follows are 31 T cell receptor beta chains derived from one specimen sequenced in a study of radiotherapy plus CTLA-4 blockade in lung cancer. The table came from immunoSEQ multiplex PCR; TCRdb's copy has only in-frame clones and leaves some out. Of about 38,000 clones listed, over 65% are singletons. The sample in question was peripheral blood, obtained from a patient treated with radiotherapy plus ipilimumab. Receptor source: a human donor with non-small cell lung cancer who had stable disease on radiotherapy plus ipilimumab.

This clone was found once. The chain uses TRBV5-4 and TRBJ1-2; a weak D match, TRBD1 (6 bases). This CDR3 is 14 amino acids long. Deletions cut 6 bases from V and 4 bases from J, with 16 bases between. Germline V CDR1 and CDR2: SGHNT, YYREEE (reference sequence). The CDR3 DNA reads TGTGCCAGCACCAGAGACAGGTCGGGCTATGGCTACACCTTC. The encoded protein is CASTRDRSGYGYTF.

J is TRBJ2-2 and V is TRBV10-3, with D possibly TRBD1 on 6 matching bases. In germline, CDR1 is ENHRY, CDR2 SYGVKD. The CDR3 covers 15 residues. V was pared by 3 bases and J by 4 bases, with 12 bases between. CDR3 nucleotide sequence: TGTGCCATCAGTGAAACACAGGGATCCACCGGGGAGCTGTTTTTT. Amino acids: CAISETQGSTGELFF.

This clone showed up just a few times. This chain uses TRBV18 with TRBJ2-3, with a tentative D call TRBD2 (5 bases). Trimming removed 6 bases from V and 7 bases from J, with 11 bases in between. CDR1 and CDR2 (germline): KGHSH, LQKENI. The CDR3 is 12 amino acids. CDR3 DNA: TGTGCCAGCTCTCCCGGGGTTAATACGCAGTATTTT. It translates to CASSPGVNTQYF.

The V gene is TRBV7-2, the J gene TRBJ2-7; D remains unclear. With 2 bases removed from V and 2 bases from J, the gap between germline ends came to 10 bases. The CDR3 totals 14 residues. CDR1 and CDR2 from the germline V gene are SGHTA and FQGNSA. DNA for the CDR3: TGTGCCAGCAGCTTAAGGCAGGCCCCCTACGAGCAGTACTTC. This translates into CASSLRQAPYEQYF. Supplemented by reference TRBV7-2 and TRBJ2-7, the full variable domain reads GAGVSQSPSNKVTEKGKDVELRCDPISGHTALYWYRQSLGQGLEFLIYFQGNSAPDKSGLPSDRFSAERTGGSVSTLTIQRTQQEDSAVYLCASSLRQAPYEQYFGPGTRLTVT.

This clone appeared a few times. This chain joins TRBV10-3 and TRBJ2-2; D is undetermined. V lost 0 bases, J lost 5 bases, and 10 bases lay in between. This CDR3 comprises 15 residues. From germline, CDR1 is ENHRY and CDR2 SYGVKD. CDR3 coding DNA: TGTGCCATCAGTGAGTCGACGCGGTCTACCGGGGAGCTGTTTTTT. Amino acids: CAISESTRSTGELFF.

This clone was found a few times. The gene calls are TRBV6-1 and TRBJ1-2; D unclear. V dropped 8 bases and J dropped 2 bases, with 9 bases sitting between them. This CDR3 has 12 amino acids. CDR1 and CDR2 from the germline V gene are MNHNS and SASEGT. CDR3 nucleotides: TGTGCCAGCGGACGGGGAAACTATGGCTACACCTTC. This sequence encodes CASGRGNYGYTF.

The rearrangement links TRBV7-9 to TRBJ1-2; 10 bases align to TRBD1. CDR1 SEHNR and CDR2 FQNEAQ come from the germline V gene (reference sequence). The J segment lost 2 bases and the V segment lost 2 bases, leaving 5 bases of the junction unmatched. This CDR3 has 16 residues. CDR3 in amino acids: CASSLSAGQGNYGYTF. CDR3 in DNA: TGTGCCAGCAGCTTAAGTGCGGGACAGGGGAACTATGGCTACACCTTC.

The chain employs TRBV6-6 and TRBJ1-3, with 9 bases aligning to TRBD1. CDR1 MNHNY and CDR2 SVGAGI come from the germline V gene (reference sequence). This CDR3 contains 14 residues. J gave up 8 bases and V 4 bases, and 6 bases lay outside the gene matches. CDR3 in amino acids: CASSSTGGSDTIYF. The CDR3 DNA follows: TGTGCCAGCAGTTCCACAGGGGGCTCAGACACCATATATTTT.

This clone was seen a few times. The chain carries TRBV7-9 and TRBJ1-1, with D possibly being TRBD1 (5 bases). The germline V gene encodes CDR1 SEHNR and CDR2 FQNEAQ (reference sequence). V gave up 2 bases and J gave up 1 base, with 8 bases separating them. There are 14 residues in the CDR3. The CDR3 coding sequence is TGTGCCAGCAGCTTATGGGGGGAGAACACTGAAGCTTTCTTT. Translating it yields CASSLWGENTEAFF.

This chain links TRBV6-1 with TRBJ2-6; no firm D call. The CDR3 contains 16 residues. Looked up from germline, CDR1 is MNHNS and CDR2 is SASEGT. V was pared by 3 bases and J by 0 bases, with 9 bases between. The CDR3 coding sequence is TGTGCCAGCAGTGAGGAACCCCCCTCTGGGGCCAACGTCCTGACTTTC. Translated: CASSEEPPSGANVLTF.

This sequence joins TRBV19 and TRBJ1-6, with 10 nucleotides matching TRBD1. Germline assignment: CDR1 LNHDA and CDR2 SQIVND (reference sequence). CDR3 length: 14 residues. Germline trimming cut 5 bases from V and 7 bases from J; bases unmatched to any gene: 2. The CDR3 DNA reads TGTGCCAGTAGTTCGGGACAGGGGAATTCACCCCTCCACTTT. Translating it yields CASSSGQGNSPLHF. Filled out from reference TRBV19 and TRBJ1-6, the complete variable domain reads DGGITQSPKYLFRKEGQNVTLSCEQNLNHDAMYWYRQDPGQGLRLIYYSQIVNDFQKGDIAEGYSVSREKKESFPLTVTSAQKNPTAFYLCASSSGQGNSPLHFGNGTRLTVT.

The rearrangement joins TRBV5-4 to TRBJ1-2, with D perhaps matching TRBD1 (5 bases). The germline V gene encodes CDR1 SGHNT and CDR2 YYREEE (reference sequence). Trimming took off 4 bases at V and 5 bases at J, with 18 bases between the two ends. The CDR3 runs 15 residues. The CDR3 nucleotides are TGTGCCAGCAGCCCGGGGCGAGACGCCGGGTATGGCTACACCTTC. It translates to CASSPGRDAGYGYTF.

The chain has TRBV2 and TRBJ1-1, with no clear D. With 2 bases removed from V and 1 base from J, the gap between germline ends came to 8 bases. This CDR3 has 14 residues. Germline CDR1 and CDR2: SNHLY and FYNNEI. The chain's CDR3 is CASSELMTNTEAFF. The CDR3 DNA reads TGTGCCAGCAGTGAATTAATGACGAACACTGAAGCTTTCTTT.

This clone came up a few times. V is TRBV7-2 and J is TRBJ2-3; 9 positions agree with TRBD2. The V gene end was trimmed by 7 bases and the J gene end by 3 bases; junction bases not matched to a gene: 14. CDR3 length equals 17 residues. Germline V gene sequence: CDR1 SGHTA, CDR2 FQGNSA. This CDR3 reads CASTPAPGLAVTDTQYF. The CDR3, as DNA: TGTGCCAGCACCCCCGCGCCGGGACTAGCAGTAACAGATACGCAGTATTTT.

This chain joins TRBV11-2 and TRBJ1-6; 8 positions match TRBD1. V shed 5 bases and J 10 bases; nucleotides not matched to a gene: 10. The CDR3 loop spans 15 amino acids. The germline V gene has CDR1 SGHAT and CDR2 FQNNGV. The CDR3 DNA reads TGTGCCAGCAGCCCCCTCAGGGGGCTCAGCTCACCCCTCCACTTT. Translating it yields CASSPLRGLSSPLHF. The full variable domain, rest sourced from reference TRBV11-2 and TRBJ1-6, is EAGVAQSPRYKIIEKRQSVAFWCNPISGHATLYWYQQILGQGPKLLIQFQNNGVVDDSQLPKDRFSAERLKGVDSTLKIQPAKLEDSAVYLCASSPLRGLSSPLHFGNGTRLTVT.

This clone was seen a single time. This chain connects TRBV11-3 to TRBJ2-5; D might be TRBD2 (6 bases). V was pared by 5 bases and J by 0 bases, with 13 bases between. CDR3 length: 15 amino acids. From germline, CDR1 is SGHNT and CDR2 YENEEA. Here the CDR3 reads CASSRGGRDQETQYF. CDR3 DNA: TGTGCCAGCAGCAGGGGAGGTCGCGACCAAGAGACCCAGTACTTC.

The genes are TRBV5-1 and TRBJ1-1; tentative D call: TRBD1 (6 bases). The CDR3 length is 17 residues. Trimming removed 5 bases from V and 0 bases from J, with 20 bases in between. From germline, CDR1 is SGHRS and CDR2 YFSETQ. The CDR3 spells CASSPAPTGPMNTEAFF. CDR3 nucleotides: TGCGCCAGCAGTCCTGCCCCTACAGGGCCCATGAACACTGAAGCTTTCTTT.

The chain employs TRBV5-5 and TRBJ2-3; D gene unclear. Germline CDR1 reads SGHKS; CDR2 reads YYEKEE (reference sequence). The CDR3 sequence is 11 residues long. V lost 1 base, J lost 5 bases, and 2 bases lay in between. CDR3 loop: CASSLLDTQYF. CDR3 in DNA: TGTGCCAGCAGCTTGTTAGATACGCAGTATTTT.

The chain has TRBV4-1 and TRBJ1-1; D is uncertain. The germline V gene has CDR1 MGHRA and CDR2 YSYEKL. The CDR3 runs 15 residues. V was clipped by 1 base and J by 3 bases, with 12 bases between them. CDR3: CASSQGGHPYTEAFF. Written as DNA, the CDR3 is TGCGCCAGCAGCCAAGGTGGGCACCCGTACACTGAAGCTTTCTTT.

The chain links TRBV19 to TRBJ1-4; D not certain. V was pared by 6 bases and J by 0 bases, with 5 bases between. CDR3 size: 13 residues. CDR1 and CDR2 (germline): LNHDA, SQIVND (reference sequence). The CDR3 DNA follows: TGTGCCAGTAGGTACTCAACTAATGAAAAACTGTTTTTT. Amino acid sequence: CASRYSTNEKLFF.

V usage is TRBV19 and J usage is TRBJ1-1; D might be TRBD1 (6 bases). Trimming took 6 bases from V and 8 from J, leaving 19 bases between them. The length of the CDR3 is 14 residues. Germline-derived CDR1 and CDR2 are LNHDA and SQIVND (reference sequence). The DNA for the CDR3 is TGTGCCAGTAGCCAAGACAGGCGGCTTGGGGAAGCTTTCTTT. This translates into CASSQDRRLGEAFF.

The gene calls are TRBV13 and TRBJ1-2; 10 nucleotides align to TRBD1. Trimming at V came to 5 bases and at J to 4 bases, leaving 10 bases not matched to a gene. The CDR3 is 16 amino acids. Germline V gene sequence: CDR1 PRHDT, CDR2 FYEKMQ (reference sequence). CDR3 coding DNA: TGTGCCAGCAGCAACTTGGGACAGGGGAATCTCTATGGCTACACCTTC. As protein: CASSNLGQGNLYGYTF.

V is TRBV7-9 and J is TRBJ2-7; perhaps TRBD1 as D (5 bases). Between the trimmed V and J ends, which lost 2 bases and 7 bases, there was a span of 12 bases. In germline, CDR1 is SEHNR, CDR2 FQNEAQ (reference sequence). The CDR3 consists of 13 residues. CDR3: CASSLSGSREQYF. The CDR3 DNA reads as TGTGCCAGCAGCTTATCAGGGTCTAGGGAGCAGTACTTC.

The CDR3 loop reads CASSLTAGSHYEQYF. The CDR3, as DNA: TGTGCCAGCAGCTTAACGGCGGGGAGCCACTACGAGCAGTACTTC. This chain joins TRBV11-3 and TRBJ2-7; D possibly corresponds to TRBD2 (6 bases). V was trimmed by 2 bases and J by 3 bases, leaving 14 bases between them. The CDR3 is 15 residues long. Germline CDR1 and CDR2: SGHNT and YENEEA.

The chain is built from TRBV7-2 and TRBJ1-1; 7 bases line up with TRBD1. This CDR3 region has 14 residues. The trim removed 3 bases at V and 5 bases at J, leaving 6 bases unmatched. Germline CDR1 is SGHTA and CDR2 is FQGNSA. This chain's CDR3 is CASSFRGLRTEAFF. CDR3 DNA sequence: TGTGCCAGCAGCTTTAGGGGGCTACGGACTGAAGCTTTCTTT.

This clone occurred a few times. The rearrangement joins TRBV10-3 to TRBJ1-1, with a possible D match to TRBD1 (6 bases). CDR1 and CDR2 (germline): ENHRY, SYGVKD. The CDR3 extends over 12 amino acids. V shed 6 bases and J shed 2 bases, with 7 bases lying between them. The CDR3 protein is CAIRGQNTEAFF. Written as DNA, the CDR3 is TGTGCCATCAGGGGACAAAACACTGAAGCTTTCTTT.

V gene TRBV19 combines with J gene TRBJ1-1; D is uncertain. CDR1 is LNHDA and CDR2 is SQIVND in the germline V gene (reference sequence). Trimming removed 0 bases at V and 3 bases at J, with 8 bases between. The CDR3 totals 14 residues. CDR3 amino acids: CASSIEPPYTEAFF. As DNA, the CDR3 is TGTGCCAGTAGTATAGAGCCACCGTACACTGAAGCTTTCTTT. The whole variable domain, remainder taken from reference TRBV19 and TRBJ1-1, is DGGITQSPKYLFRKEGQNVTLSCEQNLNHDAMYWYRQDPGQGLRLIYYSQIVNDFQKGDIAEGYSVSREKKESFPLTVTSAQKNPTAFYLCASSIEPPYTEAFFGQGTRLTVV.

This clone turned up a few times. The V gene is TRBV6-5, the J gene TRBJ1-4; no clear D. The CDR3 runs 13 residues. Between the trimmed V and J ends, which lost 6 bases and 6 bases, there was a span of 11 bases. Germline V gene data show CDR1 as MNHEY and CDR2 as SVGAGI. The CDR3 protein is CASRKGTDEKLFF. The CDR3 DNA reads TGTGCCAGCAGGAAGGGAACCGATGAAAAACTGTTTTTT.

The rearrangement joins TRBV29-1 to TRBJ1-1; D call uncertain. V shed 4 bases and J shed 0 bases, with 6 bases lying between them. The CDR3 loop spans 12 amino acids. Germline CDR1 SQVTM, CDR2 ANQGSEA. The CDR3 DNA reads as TGCAGCGTTGTAACAGTGAACACTGAAGCTTTCTTT. It yields the protein CSVVTVNTEAFF.

V usage is TRBV5-6 and J usage is TRBJ2-5; D remains ambiguous. Per the germline V gene, CDR1 is SGHDT and CDR2 is YYEEEE. CDR3 size: 14 residues. Trimming took off 4 bases at V and 3 bases at J, with 13 bases between the two ends. The CDR3 region is CASSPVFSKETQYF. The CDR3 nucleotides read TGTGCCAGCAGCCCTGTCTTCAGCAAAGAGACCCAGTACTTC.

V usage is TRBV6-1 and J usage is TRBJ1-1, with 8 bases fitting TRBD1. J was trimmed by 5 bases and V by 5 bases; bases with no gene match: 7. The germline V gene encodes CDR1 MNHNS and CDR2 SASEGT. The CDR3 totals 14 residues. The CDR3 sequence is CASSLTGARTEAFF. The CDR3 region has the DNA TGTGCCAGCAGTCTGACAGGGGCGCGGACTGAAGCTTTCTTT.